The rows below give T cell receptor beta chains drawn from one sample of a study of preoperative IRX-2 immunotherapy in early breast cancer. Libraries were prepared by immunoSEQ multiplex PCR; TCRdb keeps only in-frame clonotypes and omits some of them. The repertoire holds roughly 5,300 clones, with roughly 70% as singletons. The material sequenced was tumor tissue, taken before IRX-2 immunotherapy. Receptors were obtained from a human donor with breast cancer. The CDR3 runs from the conserved cysteine through the conserved F or W. D genes are given only for firm matches. Clone size is not always given. Where it is, it says once, few, many or a class for expanded clones.

clone size: -
J gene: TRBJ2-7
D gene: -
V gene: TRBV5-1
CDR3 DNA: TGCGCCAGCAGCTTCCGGGACAAAGGCTACGAGCAGTACTTC
CDR3 protein: CASSFRDKGYEQYF

clone size: -
J gene: TRBJ1-3
D gene: -
V gene: TRBV30
CDR3 DNA: TGTGGCTCGGGGCATCAGACCTCTGGAAACACCATATATTTT
CDR3 protein: CGSGHQTSGNTIYF

clone size: -
J gene: TRBJ1-4
D gene: -
V gene: TRBV15
CDR3 DNA: TGTGCCACCCGGGAGACGGGGACTAATGAAAAACTGTTTTTT
CDR3 protein: CATRETGTNEKLFF

clone size: few
J gene: TRBJ1-5
D gene: TRBD1
V gene: TRBV10-2
CDR3 DNA: TGCGCCACCCTGGATGTGGACAGGGGGCTGAATCAGCCCCAGCATTTT
CDR3 protein: CATLDVDRGLNQPQHF

clone size: few
J gene: TRBJ2-1
D gene: -
V gene: TRBV6-8
CDR3 DNA: TGTGCCATCAGTGCCAGGGGCTCCTACAATGAGCAGTTCTTC
CDR3 protein: CAISARGSYNEQFF

clone size: -
J gene: TRBJ1-5
D gene: -
V gene: TRBV19
CDR3 DNA: TGTGCCTCAGCCGCCGGGAATCAGCCCCAGCATTTT
CDR3 protein: CASAAGNQPQHF

clone size: -
J gene: TRBJ1-2
D gene: -
V gene: TRBV6-4
CDR3 DNA: TGTGCCAGCATTCACCCGAGTTATGGCTACACCTTC
CDR3 protein: CASIHPSYGYTF

clone size: medium-sized
J gene: TRBJ1-1
D gene: -
V gene: TRBV23-1
CDR3 DNA: TGCGCCAGCAGCCAAGAACAGGGTGGCACTGAAGCTTTCTTT
CDR3 protein: CASSQEQGGTEAFF

clone size: -
J gene: TRBJ2-2
D gene: TRBD2
V gene: TRBV5-1
CDR3 DNA: TGCGCCAGCAGCGGAGGGACTAGCGGGAGGGCCGCCGGGGAGCTGTTTTTT
CDR3 protein: CASSGGTSGRAAGELFF

clone size: few
J gene: TRBJ2-4
D gene: -
V gene: TRBV29-1
CDR3 DNA: TGCAGCGTGACTGAGACAGGTGGTACCAAAAACATTCAGTACTTC
CDR3 protein: CSVTETGGTKNIQYF

clone size: -
J gene: TRBJ2-2
D gene: -
V gene: TRBV7-4
CDR3 DNA: TGTGCCAGCAGCCCCTCCCGGGGCCCAAGCGGCGGGGAGCTGTTTTTT
CDR3 protein: CASSPSRGPSGGELFF

clone size: -
J gene: TRBJ1-5
D gene: TRBD1
V gene: TRBV6-8
CDR3 DNA: TGTGCCAGCAGACTGGACAGGGCCAGCAATCAGCCCCAGCATTTT
CDR3 protein: CASRLDRASNQPQHF

clone size: few
J gene: TRBJ2-2
D gene: -
V gene: TRBV19
CDR3 DNA: TGTGCCAGTAGTATGGATCAGGTATTAAGCGTCCAGCTTGGGACCGGGGAGCTGTTTTTT
CDR3 protein: CASSMDQVLSVQLGTGELFF

clone size: -
J gene: TRBJ2-1
D gene: TRBD1
V gene: TRBV5-1
CDR3 DNA: TGCGCCAGCAGCCAAGACAGGGCGGGCAATGAGCAGTTCTTC
CDR3 protein: CASSQDRAGNEQFF

clone size: medium-sized
J gene: TRBJ2-5
D gene: -
V gene: TRBV11-3
CDR3 DNA: TGTGCCAGCAGCTTGGAATCAGGGACATACCAAGAGACCCAGTACTTC
CDR3 protein: CASSLESGTYQETQYF

clone size: -
J gene: TRBJ2-7
D gene: TRBD1
V gene: TRBV5-1
CDR3 DNA: TGCGCCAGCGGTAACCAGGGGGCGGGCGGTGCGGAGCAGTACTTC
CDR3 protein: CASGNQGAGGAEQYF

clone size: -
J gene: TRBJ2-4
D gene: TRBD1
V gene: TRBV11-3
CDR3 DNA: TGTGCCAGCAGCTCCCAGGGGGTCGGAAACATTCAGTACTTC
CDR3 protein: CASSSQGVGNIQYF

clone size: -
J gene: TRBJ2-7
D gene: -
V gene: TRBV30
CDR3 DNA: TGTGCCTGGAGTGTACGAGAGGGCGCAGGGAATAGGGGAGAGCAGTACTTC
CDR3 protein: CAWSVREGAGNRGEQYF

clone size: -
J gene: TRBJ2-7
D gene: -
V gene: TRBV6-8
CDR3 DNA: TGTGCCAGCATCACCTCCGGGACATCCTACGAGCAGTACTTC
CDR3 protein: CASITSGTSYEQYF

clone size: few
J gene: TRBJ1-1
D gene: -
V gene: TRBV11-3
CDR3 DNA: TGTGCCAGCAGCTTGTTCCGTCAGAACACTGAAGCTTTCTTT
CDR3 protein: CASSLFRQNTEAFF

clone size: -
J gene: TRBJ2-2
D gene: -
V gene: TRBV30
CDR3 DNA: TGTGCCTGGAGTGTAGCAGCCAACACCGGGGAGCTGTTTTTT
CDR3 protein: CAWSVAANTGELFF

clone size: -
J gene: TRBJ2-7
D gene: TRBD2
V gene: TRBV19
CDR3 DNA: TGTGCCAGTAGTCCCCGGAGTAGCGGGAGGGGCCACGAGCAGTACTTC
CDR3 protein: CASSPRSSGRGHEQYF

clone size: once
J gene: TRBJ2-3
D gene: TRBD1
V gene: TRBV6-8
CDR3 DNA: TGTGCCAGCAGTCAGGACAGGCCCCTTAGGGGCACAGATACGCAGTATTTT
CDR3 protein: CASSQDRPLRGTDTQYF

clone size: -
J gene: TRBJ2-4
D gene: -
V gene: TRBV23-1
CDR3 DNA: TGCGCCAGCAGCTTAGGTCATCCTGGGAACATTCAGTACTTC
CDR3 protein: CASSLGHPGNIQYF

clone size: -
J gene: TRBJ1-1
D gene: TRBD1
V gene: TRBV11-3
CDR3 DNA: TGTGCCAGCAGCCCAAAAAAGGGGGACAGGGGCAATTCGGGAACTGAAGCTTTCTTT
CDR3 protein: CASSPKKGDRGNSGTEAFF

clone size: -
J gene: TRBJ2-2
D gene: TRBD1
V gene: TRBV5-1
CDR3 DNA: TGCGCCAGCAGTCGGGACAGGGGAGGCCCCGGGGAGCTGTTTTTT
CDR3 protein: CASSRDRGGPGELFF

clone size: -
J gene: TRBJ1-5
D gene: -
V gene: TRBV7-1
CDR3 DNA: TGTGCCAGCAGCTTTTCCGTTGCTCAGCCCCAGCATTTT
CDR3 protein: CASSFSVAQPQHF

clone size: -
J gene: TRBJ1-2
D gene: -
V gene: TRBV30
CDR3 DNA: TGTGCCTGTATACTTCAGGGGCTCTATGGCTACACCTTC
CDR3 protein: CACILQGLYGYTF

clone size: -
J gene: TRBJ1-2
D gene: -
V gene: TRBV5-1
CDR3 DNA: TGCGCCAGCAGCTTGGACCCCGGGACGGCTAAGTACACCTTC
CDR3 protein: CASSLDPGTAKYTF

clone size: -
J gene: TRBJ2-6
D gene: -
V gene: TRBV5-1
CDR3 DNA: TGCGCCAGCAGCTTATATAGTCGGGCCAACGTCCTGACTTTC
CDR3 protein: CASSLYSRANVLTF

clone size: -
J gene: TRBJ1-5
D gene: TRBD1
V gene: TRBV19
CDR3 DNA: TGTGCCAGTAGTGAGACAGGGGGCAATCAGCCCCAGCATTTT
CDR3 protein: CASSETGGNQPQHF

clone size: -
J gene: TRBJ1-1
D gene: TRBD1
V gene: TRBV28
CDR3 DNA: TGTGCCAGCAGTAGGGACAGGGTAACTGAAGCTTTCTTT
CDR3 protein: CASSRDRVTEAFF

clone size: -
J gene: TRBJ1-1
D gene: -
V gene: TRBV30
CDR3 DNA: TGTGCCAGCACGCAAATGAACACTGAAGCTTTCTTT
CDR3 protein: CASTQMNTEAFF

clone size: -
J gene: TRBJ2-7
D gene: -
V gene: TRBV6-4
CDR3 DNA: TGTGCCAGCAGTGAAGAGGACAAGGCCGAGCAGTACTTC
CDR3 protein: CASSEEDKAEQYF

clone size: -
J gene: TRBJ2-1
D gene: -
V gene: TRBV19
CDR3 DNA: TGTGCCAGTAGTCCCTCTACCGGGACAGAGCAGTTCTTC
CDR3 protein: CASSPSTGTEQFF

clone size: -
J gene: TRBJ2-5
D gene: TRBD2
V gene: TRBV16
CDR3 DNA: TGTGCCAGCAGCCAACCCCAAAGAGAGCTCGGGACTAAAATTCAAGAGACCCAGTACTTC
CDR3 protein: CASSQPQRELGTKIQETQYF